One sample yielded the 3 T cell receptor beta chains listed below, sequenced in a study of T-cell memory formation after mild COVID-19. MiXCR, applied by TCRdb to the 5' RACE reads, yields one record per CDR3 protein. The sample lists under 550,000 distinct CDR3 sequences, 15% to 20% occurring once. The material sequenced was PBMCs or a T cell subset sorted from them (not recorded which). The receptor source for this set is an adult woman who had mild COVID-19 (a few samples of this study predate the infection). Cell type and time point are not known.

This clonotype was recorded many times. This sequence joins TRBV7-9 and TRBJ2-1, with 7 bases that match TRBD1. Germline lookup yields CDR1 SEHNR and CDR2 FQNEAQ (reference sequence). The CDR3 has 17 amino acids. V was pared by 1 base and J by 0 bases, with 6 bases of the junction left unmatched. The CDR3: CASSLGRTGSSYNEQFF. In DNA, the CDR3 is TGTGCCAGCAGCTTAGGGAGGACAGGTAGCTCCTACAATGAGCAGTTCTTC.

This chain connects TRBV12-3 or TRBV12-4 to TRBJ2-7, with TRBD1 matching over 10 bases. The CDR3 is 14 amino acids. J was trimmed by 6 bases and V by 5 bases; bases with no gene match: 7. Here the CDR3 reads CASSQWDRGAEQYF. The CDR3 nucleotides are TGTGCCAGCAGTCAATGGGACAGGGGAGCCGAGCAGTACTTC.

The sample holds a few counts of this clonotype. V usage is TRBV3-1 and J usage is TRBJ1-1, with 11 bases that match TRBD1. The CDR3 length is 16 residues. The V and J ends lost 5 bases and 3 bases, in that order; junction bases with no gene match: 8. CDR1 and CDR2 from the germline V gene are LGHDT and YNNKEL (reference sequence). CDR3 nucleotides: TGTGCCAGCAGCTGGACAGGGGGCGTGGGGGACACTGAAGCTTTCTTT. Residues: CASSWTGGVGDTEAFF. Combining the CDR3 with reference TRBV3-1 and TRBJ1-1 gives the whole variable domain DTAVSQTPKYLVTQMGNDKSIKCEQNLGHDTMYWYKQDSKKFLKIMFSYNNKELIINETVPNRFSPKSPDKAHLNLHINSLELGDSAVYFCASSWTGGVGDTEAFFGQGTRLTVV.